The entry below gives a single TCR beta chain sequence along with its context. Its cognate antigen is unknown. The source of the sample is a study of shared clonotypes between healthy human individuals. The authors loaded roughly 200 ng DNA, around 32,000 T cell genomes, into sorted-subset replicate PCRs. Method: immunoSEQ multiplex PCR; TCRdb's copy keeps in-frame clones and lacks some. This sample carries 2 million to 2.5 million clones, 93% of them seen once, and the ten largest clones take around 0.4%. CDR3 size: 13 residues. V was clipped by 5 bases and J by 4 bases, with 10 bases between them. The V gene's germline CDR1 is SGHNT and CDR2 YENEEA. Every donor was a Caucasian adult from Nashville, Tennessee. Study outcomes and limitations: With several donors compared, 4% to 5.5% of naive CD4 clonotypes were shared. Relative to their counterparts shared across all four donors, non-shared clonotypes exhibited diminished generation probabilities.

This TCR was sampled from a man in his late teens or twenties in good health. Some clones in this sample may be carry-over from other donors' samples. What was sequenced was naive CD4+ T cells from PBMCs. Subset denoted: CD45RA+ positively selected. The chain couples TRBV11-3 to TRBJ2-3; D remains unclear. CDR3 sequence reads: CASSPWFPDTQYF. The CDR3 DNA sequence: TGTGCCAGCAGCCCTTGGTTCCCAGATACGCAGTATTTT.